The 13 T cell receptor beta chains listed next were all sequenced from one sample in a study of T cells in Graves' hyperthyroidism and ophthalmopathy. From RNA transcripts, TCR beta CDR3 regions were amplified. TCR CDR3 regions were first amplified by RT-PCR with HTBI primers. TCRdb itself ran the multiplex PCR reads through MiXCR, one entry per CDR3 protein. The repertoire holds a few hundred thousand distinct CDR3 sequences, with about half as singletons. Material: peripheral blood or thyroid tissue (not recorded which). These receptors all stem from a woman younger than 35 with Graves' hyperthyroidism.

The chain is built from TRBV10-3 and TRBJ1-2, with TRBD1 matching over 8 bases. The trim removed 4 bases at V and 12 bases at J, leaving 7 bases unmatched. This CDR3 region has 12 residues. From germline, CDR1 is ENHRY and CDR2 SYGVKD. CDR3 DNA: TGTGCCATCAGTGCCTCGGGACAGGCCAACACCTTC. It yields the protein CAISASGQANTF.

This clonotype was counted a few times. This chain joins TRBV29-1 and TRBJ2-2, with TRBD2 identical over 10 bases. Trimming took 5 bases from V and 3 from J; bases not matched to a gene: 9. CDR3 size: 16 residues. Germline values: CDR1 SQVTM, CDR2 ANQGSEA. The CDR3 DNA sequence: TGCAGCGTTTCTCTCACTAGCGGGGCCTACACCGGGGAGCTGTTTTTT. It yields the protein CSVSLTSGAYTGELFF.

Concerning this clonotype: A read error may produce the germline difference seen at one junction end. The chain couples TRBV5-1 to TRBJ1-3, with D hard to call. CDR3 size: 14 residues. Germline CDR1 SGHRS, CDR2 YFSETQ. The CDR3 is CTSSLGGAGNTIYF. CDR3 nucleotides: TGTACCAGCAGCTTGGGCGGGGCTGGAAACACCATATATTTT.

The chain uses TRBV10-3 and TRBJ2-7; 7 bases agree with TRBD1. The CDR3 spans 15 residues. J lost 0 bases, V lost 5 bases, and 7 bases had no gene match. Per germline, CDR1 ENHRY and CDR2 SYGVKD. As DNA, the CDR3 is TGTGCCATCAGTACGACAGGGACGGTCTCCTACGAGCAGTACTTC. Translated: CAISTTGTVSYEQYF.

V and J are TRBV7-9 and TRBJ1-1; D unclear. The CDR3 spans 14 residues. The V end lost 4 bases, the J end lost 3 bases, and 12 bases lay between the germline ends. Germline V lookup: CDR1 SEHNR, CDR2 FQNEAQ (reference sequence). CDR3 DNA: TGTGCCAGCAGCTATAGCGGGAGGGACACTGAAGCTTTCTTT. It is translated as CASSYSGRDTEAFF.

A note on this clonotype: The conserved closing phenylalanine or tryptophan is absent in this CDR3, likely reflecting a read error. Because the CDR3's place on the DNA is in doubt, the DNA is left out and the CDR3 is given as listed by TCRdb. CDR3 loop: CATSRGASGANVLTFGA. The chain couples TRBV15 to TRBJ1-4; the table assigns TRBD1, which was not confirmed against the DNA. CDR1 and CDR2 (germline): LNHNV, YYDKDF (reference sequence). The CDR3 spans 17 amino acids, including both terminal residues.

This clonotype was detected a few times. J is TRBJ2-5 and V is TRBV20-1; TRBD1 might be the D (6 bases). Germline lookup yields CDR1 DFQATT and CDR2 SNEGSKA (reference sequence). V was cut by 3 bases and J by 2 bases, with 10 bases left in between. This CDR3 contains 13 residues. The DNA of the CDR3 is TGCAGTGCTAGCTTTGGGACACAAGAGACCCAGTACTTC. Protein sequence: CSASFGTQETQYF.

In this sample, this clonotype turned up many times. The rearrangement uses TRBV20-1 and TRBJ2-5; D possibly corresponds to TRBD2 (6 bases). With 4 bases removed from V and 2 bases from J, the gap between germline ends came to 14 bases. The CDR3 sequence is 14 residues long. Germline V lookup: CDR1 DFQATT, CDR2 SNEGSKA (reference sequence). DNA of the CDR3: TGCAGTGCTACCGCTAGCGCTTTACAAGAGACCCAGTACTTC. It translates to CSATASALQETQYF.

This clonotype was counted ten times or more. This chain joins TRBV12-3 or TRBV12-4 and TRBJ2-6; TRBD2 agrees at 7 bases. The CDR3 runs 17 residues. V was clipped by 5 bases and J by 0 bases; unmatched bases: 7. The CDR3 region is CASSARGDYSGANVLTF. CDR3 DNA sequence: TGTGCCAGCAGTGCCCGGGGGGATTACTCTGGGGCCAACGTCCTGACTTTC.

Ten or more counts support this clonotype. The CDR3 sequence: CSARIGQRAEAFF. The CDR3, as DNA: TGCAGTGCTAGAATAGGACAGAGAGCTGAAGCTTTCTTT. The chain joins TRBV20-1 to TRBJ1-1; TRBD1 might be the D (6 bases). The V gene's germline CDR1 is DFQATT and CDR2 SNEGSKA (reference sequence). V was clipped by 2 bases and J by 6 bases, with 13 bases between them. This CDR3 spans 13 amino acids.

This clonotype was seen repeatedly, ten times or more. The gene calls are TRBV6-5 and TRBJ1-2; no firm D call. The length of the CDR3 is 15 residues. Germline V gene sequence: CDR1 MNHEY, CDR2 SVGAGI. Deletions cut 6 bases from V and 6 bases from J, with 20 bases between. The CDR3 DNA sequence: TGTGCCAGCAGCCTTGTAGCGCCCGGAAGAAATGGCTACACCTTC. Translation: CASSLVAPGRNGYTF.

This clonotype was counted only a few times. The chain combines TRBV29-1 with TRBJ1-2; 7 bases agree with TRBD1. The CDR3 extends over 13 amino acids. Germline values: CDR1 SQVTM, CDR2 ANQGSEA. Unmatched junction bases numbered 9, after V lost 5 bases and J lost 6 bases. The CDR3 reads CSVRAGGNDGYTF. DNA for the CDR3: TGCAGCGTTAGGGCAGGGGGTAATGATGGCTACACCTTC.

This clonotype was counted ten times or more. This sequence joins TRBV19 and TRBJ2-7; 10 nucleotides agree with TRBD1. V was pared by 5 bases and J by 2 bases, with 9 bases of the junction left unmatched. Germline V gene data show CDR1 as LNHDA and CDR2 as SQIVND (reference sequence). This CDR3 has 16 amino acids. CDR3 coding DNA: TGTGCCAGTAGTCTATCGGGTGGACAGGGGGCCTACGAGCAGTACTTC. This translates into CASSLSGGQGAYEQYF.